The source of this T cell receptor beta chain is a study of CD8 T cells in ankylosing spondylitis. Molecular-barcoded quantitative 5'-RACE produced these TCR beta libraries. TCRdb passed the 5' RACE reads through MiXCR, listing each CDR3 protein once. The table has roughly 450,000 distinct CDR3 sequences, about 24% seen once. V gave up 4 bases and J gave up 1 base; unmatched junction bases: 7. Germline V gene data show CDR1 as SGHRS and CDR2 as YFSETQ. This CDR3 contains 16 residues. Study findings and constraints: Reportedly, matched ankylosing spondylitis synovial fluid was significantly enriched for disease-linked clones. Made up of eight highly homologous variants, a TCR beta motif appeared characteristic of ankylosing spondylitis blood. Disease-linked clones had a CD8+ phenotype and relatively low frequency in peripheral blood.

Only a few counts were recorded for this clonotype. The antigen is not known. The sample comprised blood, either unsorted or a sorted T cell fraction (not recorded which). The genes are TRBV5-1 and TRBJ2-2; the match to TRBD1 covers 7 bases. The source of this sequence is a male donor with ankylosing spondylitis. The CDR3: CASSPRGRMNTGELFF. DNA for the CDR3: TGCGCCAGCAGCCCGAGGGGGCGGATGAACACCGGGGAGCTGTTTTTT.